A selection of T cell receptor beta chains follows, all from one sample in a study of yellow fever vaccine responses in identical twins. TCRdb re-analysed the RT-PCR reads in MiXCR, keeping a single row per CDR3 protein. Of about 2,500 distinct CDR3 sequences listed, 82% are singletons. Specimen: T cells from blood (PBMCs), unsorted or a sorted subset (not recorded which), collected before or after yellow fever vaccination (not recorded which). All receptors derive from a woman younger than 35 who received the yellow fever vaccine. Both conserved end residues are part of each CDR3. A D gene is named only where the DNA matches it firmly. Size values are once, few and many counts, or a class for expanded clones, and some rows have none.

TRBV7-9	-	TRBJ2-5	-	CASSLGEETQYF	TGTGCCAGCAGCTTAGGGGAAGAGACCCAGTACTTC
TRBV11-3	-	TRBJ1-1	-	CASSLGPSGLNTEAFF	TGTGCCAGCAGCTTAGGTCCCAGCGGCTTGAACACTGAAGCTTTCTTT
TRBV12-3/TRBV12-4	-	TRBJ1-5	-	CASSLNQPQHF	TGTGCCAGCAGTCTGAATCAGCCCCAGCATTTT
TRBV27	TRBD1	TRBJ1-5	few	CASSLSIGGPNQPQHF	TGTGCCAGCAGTTTATCCATAGGGGGCCCGAATCAGCCCCAGCATTTT
TRBV11-2	-	TRBJ1-1	-	CASSLDSPRTEAFF	TGTGCCAGCAGCTTAGATAGTCCCCGCACGGAAGCTTTCTTT
TRBV5-6	-	TRBJ2-1	-	CASSPGSYTNEQFF	TGTGCCAGCAGTCCCGGGAGCTATACAAATGAGCAGTTCTTC
TRBV27	TRBD1	TRBJ2-7	-	CASSLSTGGPYEQYF	TGTGCCAGCAGTTTATCGACAGGGGGCCCCTACGAGCAGTACTTC
TRBV7-2	TRBD2	TRBJ2-3	-	CASSLGALAGVSDTQYF	TGTGCCAGCAGCTTAGGCGCCCTAGCGGGGGTTTCAGATACGCAGTATTTT
TRBV18	-	TRBJ2-4	-	CASSPARGFSKNIQYF	TGTGCCAGCTCACCAGCCAGGGGATTTTCCAAAAACATTCAGTACTTC
TRBV18	TRBD1	TRBJ1-4	few	CASSQAGQGLPEKLFF	TGTGCCAGCTCACAAGCCGGACAGGGTCTCCCTGAAAAACTGTTTTTT
TRBV4-1	TRBD1	TRBJ1-4	-	CASSQDLGTGLGEKLFF	TGCGCCAGCAGCCAAGATTTAGGGACAGGGTTAGGAGAAAAACTGTTTTTT
TRBV12-3/TRBV12-4	TRBD1	TRBJ2-4	-	CASSPARTGTNIQYF	TGTGCCAGCAGTCCCGCCCGGACAGGGACAAACATTCAGTACTTC
TRBV4-1	-	TRBJ2-1	-	CASSQGLRNEQFF	TGCGCCAGCAGCCAAGGGCTGCGCAATGAGCAGTTCTTC
TRBV2	-	TRBJ2-2	-	CASSDPLGRNTGELFF	TGTGCCAGCAGTGATCCCCTGGGGAGGAACACCGGGGAGCTGTTTTTT
TRBV28	-	TRBJ1-3	-	CASSLGSGNTIYF	TGTGCCAGCAGTTTGGGCTCTGGAAACACCATATATTTT
TRBV5-1	TRBD1	TRBJ1-2	-	CASSLETGYNYGYTF	TGCGCCAGCAGCTTGGAGACAGGGTATAACTATGGCTACACCTTC
TRBV10-3	-	TRBJ1-3	-	CAISEWDRRSSGNTIYF	TGTGCCATCAGTGAGTGGGACCGCCGCAGCTCTGGAAACACCATATATTTT
TRBV10-1	-	TRBJ1-1	-	CASSESVGVANTEAFF	TGCGCCAGCAGTGAGTCGGTGGGGGTTGCGAACACTGAAGCTTTCTTT
TRBV4-1	-	TRBJ1-5	-	CASSQEMASGQPQHF	TGCGCCAGCAGCCAAGAAATGGCTAGCGGGCAGCCCCAGCATTTT
TRBV12-3/TRBV12-4	-	TRBJ1-6	-	CASSPATGFEDSPLHF	TGTGCCAGCAGCCCCGCCACAGGGTTTGAGGATTCACCCCTCCACTTT
TRBV12-3/TRBV12-4	-	TRBJ2-5	-	CASSFIQETQYF	TGTGCCAGCAGTTTCATCCAAGAGACCCAGTACTTC
TRBV10-1	TRBD2	TRBJ2-7	-	CASSESASGYYEQYF	TGCGCCAGCAGTGAGTCGGCTAGCGGATACTACGAGCAGTACTTC
TRBV29-1	TRBD1	TRBJ2-5	-	CSVKTGTGAAETQYF	TGCAGCGTCAAAACCGGGACAGGGGCAGCAGAGACCCAGTACTTC
TRBV18	TRBD2	TRBJ2-7	-	CASSMASGYSSYEQYF	TGTGCCAGCTCAATGGCTAGCGGGTATAGCTCCTACGAGCAGTACTTC
TRBV5-1	TRBD2	TRBJ2-7	-	CASSLEGLAASEQYF	TGCGCCAGCAGCCTGGAGGGACTAGCGGCGAGCGAGCAGTACTTC
TRBV6-1	-	TRBJ2-1	few	CASSQRGGRDNEQFF	TGTGCCAGCAGTCAGAGGGGGGGAAGAGACAATGAGCAGTTCTTC
TRBV4-1	TRBD1	TRBJ1-5	-	CASSQVGGTGNQPQHF	TGCGCCAGCAGCCAAGTGGGGGGGACAGGCAATCAGCCCCAGCATTTT
TRBV29-1	TRBD1	TRBJ2-7	-	CSVDSTGNYEQYF	TGCAGCGTTGATTCGACAGGGAATTACGAGCAGTACTTC
TRBV10-3	-	TRBJ2-7	-	CAISESWAGTYEQYF	TGTGCCATCAGTGAGTCTTGGGCAGGGACCTACGAGCAGTACTTC
TRBV5-1	-	TRBJ1-2	-	CASSLDLGVYGYTF	TGCGCCAGCAGCTTGGATTTGGGAGTGTATGGCTACACCTTC
TRBV11-2	TRBD2	TRBJ2-1	-	CASRRTSNEQFF	TGTGCCAGCAGAAGGACTAGCAATGAGCAGTTCTTC
TRBV28	-	TRBJ1-1	-	CASSLEFGEMEAFF	TGTGCCAGCAGTTTAGAGTTCGGGGAAATGGAAGCTTTCTTT
TRBV25-1	-	TRBJ2-1	-	CASRPFGNTYNEQFF	TGTGCCAGCAGACCCTTCGGTAATACCTACAATGAGCAGTTCTTC
TRBV18	TRBD1	TRBJ2-1	-	CASSPGQVNNEQFF	TGTGCCAGCTCCCCGGGACAGGTGAACAATGAGCAGTTCTTC
TRBV9	-	TRBJ1-4	-	CASSVEGATNEKLFF	TGTGCCAGCAGCGTAGAGGGTGCAACTAATGAAAAACTGTTTTTT
TRBV27	-	TRBJ2-4	-	CASSLYRWTAPEEDIQYF	TGTGCCAGCAGTTTATATCGGTGGACAGCTCCGGAGGAAGACATTCAGTACTTC
TRBV21-1	-	TRBJ2-5	-	CASPDERETQYF	TGTGCCAGCCCGGACGAGAGGGAGACCCAGTACTTC
TRBV2	-	TRBJ1-4	few	CAKVTNEKLFF	TGTGCTAAAGTCACTAATGAAAAACTGTTTTTT
TRBV11-3	-	TRBJ2-2	-	CASSLDPGANTGELFF	TGTGCCAGCAGCTTAGATCCAGGGGCGAACACCGGGGAGCTGTTTTTT
TRBV19	-	TRBJ2-1	-	CASSILGGRTTRNEQFF	TGTGCCAGTAGTATCCTTGGGGGCCGCACGACTCGAAATGAGCAGTTCTTC
TRBV5-1	-	TRBJ2-3	-	CASRRTPTQGTDTQYF	TGCGCCAGCAGACGGACTCCCACACAGGGCACAGATACGCAGTATTTT
TRBV11-1	TRBD2	TRBJ2-3	-	CASSLVSGDTDTQYF	TGTGCCAGCAGCTTAGTCAGCGGGGACACAGATACGCAGTATTTT